This note documents a single T cell receptor (beta chain) sequence. Its antigen is not identified. Clones were sequenced by immunoSEQ multiplex PCR, and TCRdb holds only the in-frame ones, with some missing. The table includes fewer than 90,000 clones, more than 85% detected once. The CDR3 has 13 amino acids. V lost 5 bases and J 5 bases, leaving 12 bases between the germline ends. CDR1 and CDR2 (germline): MNHNS, SASEGT. The sample is drawn from a study of OX40 agonist ivuxolimab in advanced cancers. General study findings and limits: Certain nonresponding patients likewise had low normalized T-cell clonal expansion.

The sequence was obtained from an adult with an advanced solid tumor such as melanoma, head and neck, liver or kidney cancer. J is TRBJ1-1 and V is TRBV6-1; D is ambiguous. Sequencing was performed on CD4+ or CD8+ T cells sorted from blood, taken in a trial of the OX40 agonist ivuxolimab. DNA of the CDR3: TGTGCCAGCAGTACCGGGGTCGTAACTGAAGCTTTCTTT. It codes for CASSTGVVTEAFF.